The 21 T cell receptor beta chains in this list originate from one sample, sequenced in a study of T cell clones after liver transplantation. The repertoire was sequenced with immunoSEQ multiplex PCR; TCRdb's copy has only in-frame clones and lacks some. The repertoire consists of around 120,000 clones, with about nine tenths occurring once and the leading ten covering approximately 0.84%. This material consisted of CD4+ T cells from blood, taken 12 months after liver transplant. These receptors all stem from a human patient who received a liver transplant. Certain T cells may be donor cells from the graft.

This chain uses TRBV5-1 with TRBJ2-5, with 12 positions matching TRBD1. After removal of 4 bases from V and 7 bases from J, the junction contained 5 bases not matched to a gene. Germline CDR1 and CDR2: SGHRS and YFSETQ. The CDR3 loop spans 14 amino acids. The CDR3 protein is CASSPGTGGGTQYF. As DNA, the CDR3 is TGCGCCAGCAGCCCTGGGACAGGGGGCGGGACCCAGTACTTC.

The chain combines TRBV11-2 with TRBJ1-1; the D is unclear. Looked up from germline, CDR1 is SGHAT and CDR2 is FQNNGV. The CDR3 has 14 amino acids. Trimming removed 3 bases at V and 6 bases at J, with 14 bases between. CDR3 sequence reads: CASSLRWGNSEAFF. DNA of the CDR3: TGTGCCAGCAGCTTGAGGTGGGGAAACTCTGAAGCTTTCTTT.

The chain combines TRBV9 with TRBJ2-7; 10 bases line up with TRBD1. The CDR3 runs to 14 residues. V shed 9 bases and J 4 bases; nucleotides not matched to a gene: 10. CDR1 and CDR2 from the germline V gene are SGDLS and YYNGEE. The CDR3: CAIDRGDRGYEQYF. The DNA for the CDR3 is TGTGCCATTGACCGCGGGGACAGGGGATACGAGCAGTACTTC. Drawing the rest from reference TRBV9 and TRBJ2-7, the complete variable domain is DSGVTQTPKHLITATGQRVTLRCSPRSGDLSVYWYQQSLDQGLQFLIQYYNGEERAKGNILERFSAQQFPDLHSELNLSSLELGDSALYFCAIDRGDRGYEQYFGPGTRLTVT.

The sample holds one count of this clone. J is TRBJ2-4 and V is TRBV20-1; D remains unclear. Germline CDR1 is DFQATT and CDR2 is SNEGSKA (reference sequence). Trimming shortened V by 4 bases and J by 7 bases, and 8 bases separated the two germline ends. This CDR3 region has 11 residues. DNA of the CDR3: TGCAGTGCTAATCACCGGAACATTCAGTACTTC. Translated, it gives CSANHRNIQYF.

The rearrangement uses TRBV2 and TRBJ2-3; D possibly corresponds to TRBD2 (5 bases). From germline, CDR1 is SNHLY and CDR2 FYNNEI. V gave up 5 bases and J gave up 5 bases, with 11 bases separating them. This CDR3 has 13 residues. In DNA form, the CDR3 reads TGTGCCAGCAGTCAAAACGGGGAAGATACGCAGTATTTT. Its translation is CASSQNGEDTQYF.

CDR3 bases: TGCGCCAGCAGCCGGGGACTAGCGGGAGTAGGAACCGGGGAGCTGTTTTTT. Translation: CASSRGLAGVGTGELFF. The V and J genes are TRBV10-2 and TRBJ2-2; TRBD2 matches 14 bases. In germline, CDR1 is WSHSY, CDR2 SAAADI. The CDR3 runs to 17 residues. V trimming: 6 bases; J trimming: 5 bases; junction bases outside the gene matches: 8.

The gene calls are TRBV28 and TRBJ2-7; perhaps D is TRBD1 or TRBD2 (5 bases each). Trimming left V 8 bases short and J 1 base short, with 18 bases between. In germline, CDR1 is MDHEN, CDR2 SYDVKM. The CDR3 consists of 15 residues. The CDR3 loop is CASVGSGEGSYEQYF. The CDR3 nucleotides read TGTGCCAGCGTTGGGTCCGGAGAGGGGTCCTACGAGCAGTACTTC.

V is TRBV28 and J is TRBJ2-3; 8 bases agree with TRBD2. V was clipped by 4 bases and J by 3 bases; unmatched bases: 9. The CDR3 extends over 16 amino acids. The germline gives CDR1 MDHEN, CDR2 SYDVKM. In DNA, the CDR3 is TGTGCCAGCAGTTCTAGTAGCGGGACGGGTACAGATACGCAGTATTTT. This encodes CASSSSSGTGTDTQYF.

The genes are TRBV23-1 and TRBJ2-5; 9 positions agree with TRBD2. TRBV23-1 counts as an open reading frame of uncertain function. This CDR3 spans 14 amino acids. The junction had 9 bases not matched to a gene; V was cut back by 9 bases and J by 4 bases. The CDR3 protein is CASGTSLVAETQYF. CDR3 DNA: TGCGCCAGTGGGACTAGCTTGGTCGCAGAGACCCAGTACTTC.

This clone was detected only once. The chain recombines TRBV5-8 with TRBJ2-4; the D is unclear. V shed 0 bases and J shed 0 bases, with 7 bases lying between them. Germline CDR1 and CDR2: SGHTS and YDEGEE. This CDR3 has 15 residues. The CDR3 sequence: CASSLGTLAKNIQYF. CDR3 in DNA: TGTGCCAGCAGCTTGGGCACATTAGCCAAAAACATTCAGTACTTC. The full variable domain, completed using reference TRBV5-8 and TRBJ2-4, is EAGVTQSPTHLIKTRGQQATLRCSPISGHTSVYWYQQALGLGLQFLLWYDEGEERNRGNFPPRFSGRQFPNYSSELNVNALELEDSALYLCASSLGTLAKNIQYFGAGTRLSVL.

The V call is TRBV9, the J call TRBJ2-5; unclear D gene. The length of the CDR3 is 13 residues. Germline lookup yields CDR1 SGDLS and CDR2 YYNGEE. Trimming removed 0 bases at V and 3 bases at J, with 6 bases between. CDR3 sequence (DNA): TGTGCCAGCAGCGTAGGGGCGGAAGAGACCCAGTACTTC. Residues: CASSVGAEETQYF. The whole variable domain, remainder taken from reference TRBV9 and TRBJ2-5, is DSGVTQTPKHLITATGQRVTLRCSPRSGDLSVYWYQQSLDQGLQFLIQYYNGEERAKGNILERFSAQQFPDLHSELNLSSLELGDSALYFCASSVGAEETQYFGPGTRLLVL.

This CDR3 is CASITLGGGLADYNEQFF. CDR3 DNA sequence: TGTGCCAGCATCACCCTAGGGGGGGGACTAGCGGACTACAATGAGCAGTTCTTC. This sequence joins TRBV5-6 and TRBJ2-1; the match to TRBD2 covers 11 bases. J was trimmed by 3 bases and V by 6 bases; bases with no gene match: 14. This CDR3 contains 18 residues. The germline V gene has CDR1 SGHDT and CDR2 YYEEEE.

This clone was found a few times. The sample carries other DNA sequences with the same CDR3. The chain links TRBV5-1 to TRBJ1-1; 8 positions agree with TRBD1. CDR3 length equals 14 residues. Germline trimming cut 3 bases from V and 1 base from J; bases unmatched to any gene: 2. The germline V gene has CDR1 SGHRS and CDR2 YFSETQ. The DNA of the CDR3 is TGCGCCAGCAGCTCGGGGACAGGGAACACTGAAGCTTTCTTT. Encoded protein: CASSSGTGNTEAFF.

The chain recombines TRBV29-1 with TRBJ2-5; maybe TRBD1 (5 bases). CDR1 is SQVTM and CDR2 is ANQGSEA in the germline V gene. The CDR3 extends over 10 amino acids. Trimming stripped 3 bases from V and 7 bases from J, with 6 bases between. The CDR3 loop reads CSVDRGTQYF. CDR3 bases: TGCAGCGTTGATAGGGGGACCCAGTACTTC. The whole variable domain, filled in from reference TRBV29-1 and TRBJ2-5, reads SAVISQKPSRDICQRGTSLTIQCQVDSQVTMMFWYRQQPGQSLTLIATANQGSEATYESGFVIDKFPISRPNLTFSTLTVSNMSPEDSSIYLCSVDRGTQYFGPGTRLLVL.

This chain links TRBV6-1 with TRBJ1-5, with a weak D call TRBD1 (6 bases). The V gene's germline CDR1 is MNHNS and CDR2 SASEGT. The CDR3 runs to 15 residues. Trimming removed 6 bases from V and 0 bases from J, with 12 bases in between. The CDR3 nucleotides are TGTGCCAGCAGGGCAGGACAGTATAGCAATCAGCCCCAGCATTTT. Its translation is CASRAGQYSNQPQHF.

The gene calls are TRBV7-2 and TRBJ2-1; 9 positions match TRBD2. The CDR3 length is 16 residues. With V trimmed by 5 bases and J by 5 bases, 10 bases remained unmatched. Germline CDR1 SGHTA, CDR2 FQGNSA. The CDR3 DNA sequence: TGTGCCAGCAGCGAACCGAGGGCTAGCGGGAACAATGAGCAGTTCTTC. It is translated as CASSEPRASGNNEQFF.

The V call is TRBV25-1, the J call TRBJ2-5, with D maybe TRBD2 (5 bases). The V gene lost 7 bases and the J gene lost 0 bases, with 15 bases spanning the gap. This CDR3 region has 15 residues. Germline-derived CDR1 and CDR2 are MGHDK and SYGVNS. The CDR3 DNA reads TGTGCCAGCACCGAGGGTTTCGGGTACCAAGAGACCCAGTACTTC. Translating gives CASTEGFGYQETQYF.

In DNA, the CDR3 is TGCGCCAGCAGTGAAGAGCGGGTCACTGAAGCTTTCTTT. Amino acids: CASSEERVTEAFF. The chain combines TRBV10-2 with TRBJ1-1; D unresolved. The CDR3 runs to 13 residues. Deletions cut 3 bases from V and 4 bases from J, with 9 bases between. Germline CDR1 and CDR2: WSHSY and SAAADI.

This chain joins TRBV5-4 and TRBJ2-1, with D hard to call. Trimming pared 4 bases from V and 3 bases from J, leaving 14 bases between. The CDR3 length is 15 residues. Germline CDR1 is SGHNT and CDR2 is YYREEE (reference sequence). The CDR3 sequence is CASSEFDPNYNEQFF. The CDR3 coding sequence is TGTGCCAGCAGCGAGTTCGACCCGAACTACAATGAGCAGTTCTTC.

This sequence joins TRBV2 and TRBJ1-2; TRBD1 matches 9 bases. This CDR3 region has 15 residues. CDR1 and CDR2 from the germline V gene are SNHLY and FYNNEI. The V and J ends lost 3 bases and 8 bases, in that order; junction bases with no gene match: 10. CDR3: CASSEDRGADYGYTF. The CDR3 DNA is TGTGCCAGCAGTGAGGACAGGGGAGCCGATTACGGCTACACCTTC. Full variable domain (missing parts from reference TRBV2 and TRBJ1-2): EPEVTQTPSHQVTQMGQEVILRCVPISNHLYFYWYRQILGQKVEFLVSFYNNEISEKSEIFDDQFSVERPDGSNFTLKIRSTKLEDSAMYFCASSEDRGADYGYTFGSGTRLTVV.

V and J are TRBV11-1 and TRBJ2-2; the match to TRBD1 covers 7 bases. The CDR3 is 14 residues long. The germline V gene encodes CDR1 SGHAT and CDR2 FQDESV (reference sequence). V dropped 0 bases and J dropped 5; count of bases not matched to a gene: 0. The CDR3 sequence: CASSLATGTGELFF. The CDR3 region has the DNA TGTGCCAGCAGCTTAGCGACAGGGACCGGGGAGCTGTTTTTT.